The rows below give T cell receptor beta chains drawn from one sample of a study of fetal regulatory T cell absence and autoimmunity. The protocol was immunoSEQ multiplex PCR, while the TCRdb copy is restricted to in-frame clones and leaves out a portion. The sample gives 45,000 to 50,000 clones, about 80% of which show up once; approximately 0.37% is in the top ten. The sample consisted of cord blood. Every receptor here comes from a newborn boy with IPEX syndrome. Each CDR3 is given with its conserved first and last residue. Fields, in order: clone size, J gene, V gene, D gene, CDR3 protein, CDR3 DNA. The D gene is left open where the match is weak. A clone size is listed for some rows: how often the clone was seen (once, few, many), or a class if it is expanded.

clone size: -; J gene: TRBJ1-2; V gene: TRBV7-9; D gene: -; CDR3 protein: CASSLVQGEFYGYTF; CDR3 DNA: TGTGCCAGCAGCTTGGTTCAGGGTGAATTCTATGGCTACACCTTC
clone size: -; J gene: TRBJ2-7; V gene: TRBV6-6; D gene: TRBD1; CDR3 protein: CASSFYRGSDEQYF; CDR3 DNA: TGTGCCAGCAGTTTCTACAGGGGAAGCGACGAGCAGTACTTC
clone size: -; J gene: TRBJ2-4; V gene: TRBV5-1; D gene: -; CDR3 protein: CASSFGQGGKNIQYF; CDR3 DNA: TGCGCCAGCAGCTTTGGGCAGGGTGGCAAAAACATTCAGTACTTC
clone size: -; J gene: TRBJ1-6; V gene: TRBV6-6; D gene: -; CDR3 protein: CASSYREAYNSPLHF; CDR3 DNA: TGTGCCAGCAGTTACAGGGAAGCCTATAATTCACCCCTCCACTTT
clone size: -; J gene: TRBJ2-3; V gene: TRBV11-2; D gene: TRBD2; CDR3 protein: CASSRGLAGVRGEEYF; CDR3 DNA: TGTGCCAGCAGCCGCGGACTAGCAGGAGTTCGTGGGGAGGAGTATTTT
clone size: -; J gene: TRBJ1-4; V gene: TRBV15; D gene: TRBD1; CDR3 protein: CATSRSFGQGEEKLFF; CDR3 DNA: TGTGCCACCAGCAGATCTTTTGGACAGGGTGAGGAAAAACTGTTTTTT
clone size: few; J gene: TRBJ1-1; V gene: TRBV9; D gene: TRBD1; CDR3 protein: CASSAGGTEAFF; CDR3 DNA: TGTGCCAGCAGCGCAGGGGGCACTGAAGCTTTCTTT
clone size: -; J gene: TRBJ2-7; V gene: TRBV5-1; D gene: TRBD1; CDR3 protein: CASFPRPGQGSYEQYF; CDR3 DNA: TGCGCCAGCTTTCCCCGGCCGGGACAGGGCTCCTACGAGCAGTACTTC
clone size: few; J gene: TRBJ1-2; V gene: TRBV27; D gene: -; CDR3 protein: CASSTANYGYTF; CDR3 DNA: TGTGCCAGCAGTACAGCTAACTATGGCTACACCTTC
clone size: -; J gene: TRBJ2-2; V gene: TRBV5-6; D gene: -; CDR3 protein: CASSQVTTTGELFF; CDR3 DNA: TGTGCCAGCAGCCAAGTCACTACCACCGGGGAGCTGTTTTTT
clone size: -; J gene: TRBJ2-1; V gene: TRBV4-1; D gene: -; CDR3 protein: CASSHSGTTNNEQFF; CDR3 DNA: TGCGCCAGCAGCCACTCCGGGACCACAAACAATGAGCAGTTCTTC
clone size: -; J gene: TRBJ2-7; V gene: TRBV5-1; D gene: TRBD2; CDR3 protein: CASSFAGGYEQYF; CDR3 DNA: TGCGCCAGCAGCTTCGCGGGAGGGTACGAGCAGTACTTC
clone size: once; J gene: TRBJ2-1; V gene: TRBV19; D gene: -; CDR3 protein: CASSISRTYNEQFF; CDR3 DNA: TGTGCCAGTAGTATAAGCAGGACCTACAATGAGCAGTTCTTC